Listed here are 20 T cell receptor beta chains from one sample, sequenced in a study of graft-versus-host responses after intestinal transplantation. Clones were sequenced by immunoSEQ multiplex PCR, and TCRdb holds only the in-frame ones, with some missing. The data hold some 100,000 clones, with roughly 87% observed a single time. For these TCRs, the target antigens are not known. Sequencing was performed on unstimulated CD4+ T cells sorted from spleen or lymph node cells, taken before transplant. The receptor source for this set is a human donor who was the organ donor for an intestinal transplant.

CDR3 sequence reads: CASRSTGSSGYTF. In DNA form, the CDR3 reads TGTGCCAGCAGATCAACAGGGAGTTCGGGCTACACCTTC. This chain uses TRBV28 with TRBJ1-2; D perhaps matches TRBD1 (6 bases). The CDR3 contains 13 residues. V dropped 6 bases and J dropped 8 bases, with 16 bases sitting between them. Germline values: CDR1 MDHEN, CDR2 SYDVKM.

The gene calls are TRBV2 and TRBJ1-3; D not certain. The germline gives CDR1 SNHLY, CDR2 FYNNEI. This CDR3 is built from 13 residues. The V end was cut by 3 bases, the J end by 9 bases, with 12 bases between. CDR3 nucleotides: TGTGCCAGCAGTGATCCCCCAGGCACCACCATATATTTT. Translated: CASSDPPGTTIYF.

The rearrangement links TRBV11-2 to TRBJ2-5; TRBD1 is a possible D gene (5 bases). Germline V gives CDR1 SGHAT, CDR2 FQNNGV. The CDR3 loop spans 15 amino acids. Trimming took off 5 bases at V and 7 bases at J, with 20 bases between the two ends. The CDR3 spells CASSPRNLQAVTQYF. The CDR3 DNA reads as TGTGCCAGCAGCCCCAGGAACTTACAGGCAGTGACCCAGTACTTC.

This chain joins TRBV28 and TRBJ2-7, with 7 bases fitting TRBD1. CDR3 length: 14 amino acids. Per the germline V gene, CDR1 is MDHEN and CDR2 is SYDVKM. V dropped 7 bases and J dropped 3; count of bases not matched to a gene: 9. The CDR3 loop is CASTPPGQLYEQYF. In nucleotides, the CDR3 is TGTGCCAGCACGCCTCCGGGACAGCTCTACGAGCAGTACTTC.

The chain links TRBV28 to TRBJ2-1, with 7 bases aligning to TRBD1. V shed 6 bases and J 9 bases; nucleotides not matched to a gene: 8. The CDR3 contains 13 residues. Germline V gene sequence: CDR1 MDHEN, CDR2 SYDVKM. The CDR3 coding sequence is TGTGCCAGCAGCCGATTACAGGGGTTTGAGCAGTTCTTC. Translating gives CASSRLQGFEQFF. The full variable domain, rest sourced from reference TRBV28 and TRBJ2-1, is DVKVTQSSRYLVKRTGEKVFLECVQDMDHENMFWYRQDPGLGLRLIYFSYDVKMKEKGDIPEGYSVSREKKERFSLILESASTNQTSMYLCASSRLQGFEQFFGPGTRLTVL.

The genes are TRBV2 and TRBJ2-7; D might be TRBD1 (5 bases). Germline CDR1 SNHLY, CDR2 FYNNEI. The germline V and J ends were trimmed by 6 bases and 4 bases, with 16 bases remaining between them. This CDR3 contains 14 residues. Here the CDR3 DNA reads TGTGCCAGCAGCACATGGGGCCGACCGTACGAGCAGTACTTC. It specifies CASSTWGRPYEQYF.

J is TRBJ1-4 and V is TRBV7-9; 8 nucleotides line up with TRBD1. This CDR3 has 16 residues. CDR1 and CDR2 from the germline V gene are SEHNR and FQNEAQ (reference sequence). V lost 5 bases, J lost 0 bases, and 5 bases stayed unmatched. CDR3 protein: CASSRRDRSTNEKLFF. DNA for the CDR3: TGTGCCAGCAGCCGCAGGGACAGGTCAACTAATGAAAAACTGTTTTTT.

The V gene is TRBV27, the J gene TRBJ2-6; the D is unclear. Trimming took 2 bases from V and 3 from J, leaving 8 bases between them. The germline V gene encodes CDR1 MNHEY and CDR2 SMNVEV (reference sequence). The CDR3 has 15 amino acids. The CDR3 loop reads CASSLVKGGANVLTF. DNA of the CDR3: TGTGCCAGCAGTTTAGTAAAAGGTGGGGCCAACGTCCTGACTTTC.

The chain combines TRBV6-1 with TRBJ2-5, with D perhaps TRBD1 or TRBD2 (5 bases each). Germline V gene data show CDR1 as MNHNS and CDR2 as SASEGT. V lost 6 bases and J lost 8, with 19 bases in between. This CDR3 comprises 14 residues. The CDR3 here is CASRRGPTERTQYF. CDR3 DNA sequence: TGTGCCAGCAGGAGGGGACCAACGGAGAGAACCCAGTACTTC.

J is TRBJ1-1 and V is TRBV5-4; D is uncertain. Looked up from germline, CDR1 is SGHNT and CDR2 is YYREEE (reference sequence). Trimming took 2 bases from V and 1 from J, leaving 9 bases between them. The CDR3 has 14 residues. CDR3 amino acids: CASSFGRANTEAFF. CDR3 bases: TGTGCCAGCAGCTTTGGGAGAGCGAACACTGAAGCTTTCTTT.

This clone has just one count. The J gene is TRBJ2-7, the V gene TRBV28, with unresolved D. This CDR3 spans 12 amino acids. The germline CDR1 and CDR2 sequences are MDHEN and SYDVKM. V was shortened by 8 bases and J by 2 bases, with 10 bases between the two germline ends. The CDR3 loop reads CASQRQTYEQYF. CDR3 sequence (DNA): TGTGCCAGCCAGAGGCAAACCTACGAGCAGTACTTC. Complete variable domain (other parts from reference TRBV28 and TRBJ2-7): DVKVTQSSRYLVKRTGEKVFLECVQDMDHENMFWYRQDPGLGLRLIYFSYDVKMKEKGDIPEGYSVSREKKERFSLILESASTNQTSMYLCASQRQTYEQYFGPGTRLTVT.

This sequence joins TRBV6-5 and TRBJ1-2; D is ambiguous. The CDR3 spans 15 residues. Germline V gene lookup returns CDR1 MNHEY and CDR2 SVGAGI. The V gene lost 6 bases and the J gene lost 4 bases, with 18 bases spanning the gap. The DNA for the CDR3 is TGTGCCAGCAGCCCCGATCGGTTAATAATCTATGGCTACACCTTC. Translation: CASSPDRLIIYGYTF.

V and J are TRBV4-1 and TRBJ2-1, with TRBD2 identical over 10 bases. This CDR3 comprises 16 residues. Per the germline V gene, CDR1 is MGHRA and CDR2 is YSYEKL. The trim removed 3 bases at V and 7 bases at J, leaving 9 bases unmatched. The CDR3 is CASSQDLAGGGNEQFF. Written as DNA, the CDR3 is TGCGCCAGCAGCCAGGACTTAGCGGGGGGAGGGAATGAGCAGTTCTTC.

V is TRBV27 and J is TRBJ1-1; D unclear. V was cut by 3 bases and J by 1 base, with 12 bases left in between. The CDR3 has 15 amino acids. Germline assignment: CDR1 MNHEY and CDR2 SMNVEV (reference sequence). The DNA of the CDR3 is TGTGCCAGCAGTTTTTCCCCGACGGGGAACACTGAAGCTTTCTTT. Encoded protein: CASSFSPTGNTEAFF.

The V gene is TRBV5-1, the J gene TRBJ1-6, with unresolved D. Looked up from germline, CDR1 is SGHRS and CDR2 is YFSETQ. V dropped 5 bases and J dropped 5 bases, with 11 bases sitting between them. The CDR3 spans 14 residues. CDR3 in amino acids: CASRTDMNNSPLHF. DNA of the CDR3: TGCGCCAGCAGGACGGATATGAATAATTCACCCCTCCACTTT.

The rearrangement joins TRBV11-3 to TRBJ2-2; D is ambiguous. Deletions cut 4 bases from V and 4 bases from J, with 10 bases between. The CDR3 consists of 14 residues. CDR1 SGHNT and CDR2 YENEEA come from the germline V gene. This CDR3 reads CASSSGSGTGELFF. The CDR3, as DNA: TGTGCCAGCAGCTCCGGGTCGGGCACCGGGGAGCTGTTTTTT.

This chain uses TRBV19 with TRBJ1-2; 7 bases are shared with TRBD1. The CDR3 contains 14 residues. Germline CDR1 reads LNHDA; CDR2 reads SQIVND (reference sequence). V shed 7 bases, J shed 4 bases, and the junction held 9 bases outside the gene matches. The CDR3 here is CASNNRQGPYGYTF. Here the CDR3 DNA reads TGTGCCAGTAACAATCGACAGGGTCCCTATGGCTACACCTTC.

The rearrangement links TRBV27 to TRBJ1-2; 8 nucleotides align to TRBD1. Germline loops: CDR1 MNHEY, CDR2 SMNVEV (reference sequence). With V trimmed by 6 bases and J by 8 bases, 11 bases remained unmatched. The CDR3 spans 14 residues. The CDR3 region has the DNA TGTGCCAGCAGATTAACTCAGGGGGCAAAAGGCTACACCTTC. It specifies CASRLTQGAKGYTF.

In DNA, the CDR3 is TGCGCCAGCAGCCAAGGAAACAGGGGGCAGGACCCATATCAGCCCCAGCATTTT. Translated, it gives CASSQGNRGQDPYQPQHF. This chain connects TRBV4-1 to TRBJ1-5; TRBD1 matches at 9 bases. This CDR3 is built from 18 residues. V lost 1 base and J lost 5; bases outside the gene matches: 12. Germline CDR1 is MGHRA and CDR2 is YSYEKL.

The chain joins TRBV6-5 to TRBJ2-5; D tentatively fits TRBD1 or TRBD2 (5 bases each). Trimming stripped 5 bases from V and 4 bases from J, with 14 bases between. The V gene's germline CDR1 is MNHEY and CDR2 SVGAGI. CDR3 size: 14 residues. In DNA, the CDR3 is TGTGCCAGCAGTCGATTAACTGGGACAGAGACCCAGTACTTC. Amino acids: CASSRLTGTETQYF.